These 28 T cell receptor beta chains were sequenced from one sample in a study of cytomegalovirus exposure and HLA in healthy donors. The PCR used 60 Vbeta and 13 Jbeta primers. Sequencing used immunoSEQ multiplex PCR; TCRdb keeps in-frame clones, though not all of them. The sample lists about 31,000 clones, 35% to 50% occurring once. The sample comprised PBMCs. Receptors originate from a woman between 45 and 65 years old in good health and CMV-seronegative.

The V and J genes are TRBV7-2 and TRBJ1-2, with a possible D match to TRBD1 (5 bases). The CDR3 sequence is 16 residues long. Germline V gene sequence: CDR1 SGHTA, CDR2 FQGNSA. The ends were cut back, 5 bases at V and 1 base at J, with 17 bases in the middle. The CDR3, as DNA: TGTGCCAGCAGCCCGGGCCTAGGGGCCGATAACTATGGCTACACCTTC. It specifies CASSPGLGADNYGYTF.

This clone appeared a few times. The CDR3 loop reads CASSYQITNTEAFF. CDR3 bases: TGTGCCAGCAGTTACCAGATTACAAACACTGAAGCTTTCTTT. The chain has TRBV6-6 and TRBJ1-1; no firm D call. Germline loops: CDR1 MNHNY, CDR2 SVGAGI (reference sequence). The CDR3 loop spans 14 amino acids. V dropped 2 bases and J dropped 2 bases, with 9 bases sitting between them.

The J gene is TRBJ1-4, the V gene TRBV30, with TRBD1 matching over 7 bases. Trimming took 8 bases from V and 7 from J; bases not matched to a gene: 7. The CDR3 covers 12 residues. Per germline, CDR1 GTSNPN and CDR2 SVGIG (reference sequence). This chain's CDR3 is CATDREGEKLFF. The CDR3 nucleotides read TGTGCCACCGACAGGGAAGGTGAAAAACTGTTTTTT.

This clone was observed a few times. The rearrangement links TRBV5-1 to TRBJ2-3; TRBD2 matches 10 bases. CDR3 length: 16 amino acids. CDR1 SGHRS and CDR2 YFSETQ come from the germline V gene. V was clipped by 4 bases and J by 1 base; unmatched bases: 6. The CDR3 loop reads CASSLGTSAGTDTQYF. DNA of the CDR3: TGCGCCAGCAGCCTTGGGACTAGCGCTGGCACAGATACGCAGTATTTT.

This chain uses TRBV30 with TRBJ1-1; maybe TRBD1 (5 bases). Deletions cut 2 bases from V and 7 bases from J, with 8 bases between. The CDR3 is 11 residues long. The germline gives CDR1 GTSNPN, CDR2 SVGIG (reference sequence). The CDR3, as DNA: TGTGCCTGGAGTCTAGACAGTGAAGCTTTCTTT. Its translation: CAWSLDSEAFF.

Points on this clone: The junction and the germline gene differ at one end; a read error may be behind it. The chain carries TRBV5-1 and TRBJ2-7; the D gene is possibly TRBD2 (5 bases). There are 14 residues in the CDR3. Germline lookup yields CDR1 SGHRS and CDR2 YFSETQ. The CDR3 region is CVSSSTGGGYEQYF. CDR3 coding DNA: TGCGTCAGCAGCTCAACCGGAGGCGGCTACGAGCAGTACTTC.

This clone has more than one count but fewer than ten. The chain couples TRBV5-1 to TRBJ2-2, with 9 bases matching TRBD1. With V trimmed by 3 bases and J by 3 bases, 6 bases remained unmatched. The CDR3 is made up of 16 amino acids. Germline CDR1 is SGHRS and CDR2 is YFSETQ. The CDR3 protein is CASSSVDRGDTGELFF. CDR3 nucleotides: TGCGCCAGCAGCTCGGTGGACAGGGGAGACACCGGGGAGCTGTTTTTT. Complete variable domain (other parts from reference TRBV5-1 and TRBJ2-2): KAGVTQTPRYLIKTRGQQVTLSCSPISGHRSVSWYQQTPGQGLQFLFEYFSETQRNKGNFPGRFSGRQFSNSRSEMNVSTLELGDSALYLCASSSVDRGDTGELFFGEGSRLTVL.

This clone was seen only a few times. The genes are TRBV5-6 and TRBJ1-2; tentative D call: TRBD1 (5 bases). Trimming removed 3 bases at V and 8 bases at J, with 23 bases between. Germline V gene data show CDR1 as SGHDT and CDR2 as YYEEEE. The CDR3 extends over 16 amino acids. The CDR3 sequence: CASSSISLEGPDGYTF. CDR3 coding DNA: TGTGCCAGCAGCTCGATCTCTTTGGAGGGGCCAGACGGCTACACCTTC.

CDR3 nucleotides: TGTGCCAGCTCAGTCGGGTACCAAGAGACCCAGTACTTC. Its translation is CASSVGYQETQYF. V and J are TRBV18 and TRBJ2-5; D ambiguous. Germline CDR1 KGHSH, CDR2 LQKENI. The CDR3 extends over 13 amino acids. V gave up 5 bases and J gave up 0 bases, with 7 bases separating them.

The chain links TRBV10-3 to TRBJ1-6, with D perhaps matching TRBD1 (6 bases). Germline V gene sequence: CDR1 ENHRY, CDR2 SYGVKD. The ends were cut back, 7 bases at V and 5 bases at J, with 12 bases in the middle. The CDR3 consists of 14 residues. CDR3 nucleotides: TGTGCCATCACAGGGGTCCTCGATAATTCACCCCTCCACTTT. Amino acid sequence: CAITGVLDNSPLHF.

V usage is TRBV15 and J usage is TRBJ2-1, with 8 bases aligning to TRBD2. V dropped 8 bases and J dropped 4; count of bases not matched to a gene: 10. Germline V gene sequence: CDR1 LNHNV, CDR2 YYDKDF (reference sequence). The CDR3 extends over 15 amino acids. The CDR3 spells CATSPGGVHYNEQFF. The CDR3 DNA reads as TGTGCCACCTCGCCGGGGGGGGTTCATTACAATGAGCAGTTCTTC.

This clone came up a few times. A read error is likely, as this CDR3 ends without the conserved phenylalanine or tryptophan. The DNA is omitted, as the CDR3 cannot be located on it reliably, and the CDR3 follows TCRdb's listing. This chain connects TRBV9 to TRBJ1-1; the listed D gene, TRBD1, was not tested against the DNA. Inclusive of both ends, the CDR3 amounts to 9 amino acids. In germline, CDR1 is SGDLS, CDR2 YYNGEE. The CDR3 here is CASSAQDRI.

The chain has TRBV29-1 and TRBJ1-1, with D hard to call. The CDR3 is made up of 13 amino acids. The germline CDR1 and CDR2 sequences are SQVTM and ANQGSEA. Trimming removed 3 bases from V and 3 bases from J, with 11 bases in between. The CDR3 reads CSVDILRDTEAFF. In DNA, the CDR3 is TGCAGCGTTGATATATTGAGGGACACTGAAGCTTTCTTT.

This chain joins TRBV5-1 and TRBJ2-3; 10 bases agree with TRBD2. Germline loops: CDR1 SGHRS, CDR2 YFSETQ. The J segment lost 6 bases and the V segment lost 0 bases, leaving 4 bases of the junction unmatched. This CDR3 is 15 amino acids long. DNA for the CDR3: TGCGCCAGCAGCTTGGACCCAGCGGGGGGGGATACGCAGTATTTT. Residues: CASSLDPAGGDTQYF.

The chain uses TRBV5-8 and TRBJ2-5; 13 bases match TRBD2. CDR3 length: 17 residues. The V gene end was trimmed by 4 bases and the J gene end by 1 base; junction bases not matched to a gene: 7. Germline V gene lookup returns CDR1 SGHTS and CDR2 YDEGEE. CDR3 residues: CASSRGLAGSGQETQYF. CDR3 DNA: TGTGCCAGCAGCAGGGGACTAGCGGGAAGTGGCCAAGAGACCCAGTACTTC.

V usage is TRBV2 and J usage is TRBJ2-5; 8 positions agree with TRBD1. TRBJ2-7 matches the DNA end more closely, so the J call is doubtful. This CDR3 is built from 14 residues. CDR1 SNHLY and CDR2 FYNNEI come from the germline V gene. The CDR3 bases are TGTGCCAGCAGTGAAGGACAGGGGCGCTACGAGCAGTACTTC. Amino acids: CASSEGQGRYEQYF.

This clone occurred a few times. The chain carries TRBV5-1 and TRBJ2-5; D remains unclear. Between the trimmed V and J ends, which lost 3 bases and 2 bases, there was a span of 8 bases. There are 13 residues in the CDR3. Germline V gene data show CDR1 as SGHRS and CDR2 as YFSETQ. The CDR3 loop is CASSSTWQETQYF. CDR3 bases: TGCGCCAGCAGCTCCACTTGGCAAGAGACCCAGTACTTC.

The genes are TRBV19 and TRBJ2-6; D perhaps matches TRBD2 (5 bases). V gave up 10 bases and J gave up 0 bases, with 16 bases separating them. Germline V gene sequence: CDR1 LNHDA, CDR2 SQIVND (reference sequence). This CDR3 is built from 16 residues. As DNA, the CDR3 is TGTGCCACCCAACGCCGGGGTATCTCTGGGGCCAACGTCCTGACTTTC. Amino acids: CATQRRGISGANVLTF.

In nucleotides, the CDR3 is TGTGCCAGCAGCTTAGGGGGCTGGGGGCGCGGACAGCCCCAGCATTTT. Its translation: CASSLGGWGRGQPQHF. The chain links TRBV11-2 to TRBJ1-5, with a weak D call TRBD1 (6 bases). Germline V gene lookup returns CDR1 SGHAT and CDR2 FQNNGV. The CDR3 has 16 amino acids. With 1 base removed from V and 7 bases from J, the gap between germline ends came to 17 bases.

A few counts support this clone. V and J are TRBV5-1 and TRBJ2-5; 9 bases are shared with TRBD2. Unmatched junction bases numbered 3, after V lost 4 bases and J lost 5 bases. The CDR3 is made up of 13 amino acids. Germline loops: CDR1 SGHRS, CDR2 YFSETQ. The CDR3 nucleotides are TGCGCCAGCAGCCCCCTAGCGGGGGAGACCCAGTACTTC. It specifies CASSPLAGETQYF.

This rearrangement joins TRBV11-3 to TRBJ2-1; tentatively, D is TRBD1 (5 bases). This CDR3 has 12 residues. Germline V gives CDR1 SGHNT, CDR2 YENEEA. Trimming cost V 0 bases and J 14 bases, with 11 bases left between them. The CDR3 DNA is TGTGCCAGCAGCTTAGATCAGGGCCCGAAGTTCTTC. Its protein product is CASSLDQGPKFF. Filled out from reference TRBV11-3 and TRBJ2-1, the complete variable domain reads EAGVVQSPRYKIIEKKQPVAFWCNPISGHNTLYWYLQNLGQGPELLIRYENEEAVDDSQLPKDRFSAERLKGVDSTLKIQPAELGDSAVYLCASSLDQGPKFFGPGTRLTVL.

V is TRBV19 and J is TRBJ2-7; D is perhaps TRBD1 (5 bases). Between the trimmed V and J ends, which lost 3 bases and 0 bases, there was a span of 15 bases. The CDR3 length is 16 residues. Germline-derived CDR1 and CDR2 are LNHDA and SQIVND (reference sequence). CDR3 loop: CASSMGQGRSSYEQYF. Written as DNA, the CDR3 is TGTGCCAGTAGTATGGGGCAGGGTAGGAGCTCCTACGAGCAGTACTTC.

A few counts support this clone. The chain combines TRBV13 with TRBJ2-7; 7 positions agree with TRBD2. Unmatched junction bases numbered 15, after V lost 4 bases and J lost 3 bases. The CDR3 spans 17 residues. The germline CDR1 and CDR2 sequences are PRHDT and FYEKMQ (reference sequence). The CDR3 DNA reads TGTGCCAGCAGCTCCCACCTCGGGGGGACCGACCTCTACGAGCAGTACTTC. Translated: CASSSHLGGTDLYEQYF.

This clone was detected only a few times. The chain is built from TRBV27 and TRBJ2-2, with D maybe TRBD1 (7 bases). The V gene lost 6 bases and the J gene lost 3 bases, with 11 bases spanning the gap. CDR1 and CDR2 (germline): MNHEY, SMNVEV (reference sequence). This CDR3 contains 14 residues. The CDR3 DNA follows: TGTGCCAGCAGGTTCAGGGGGGACACCGGGGAGCTGTTTTTT. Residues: CASRFRGDTGELFF.

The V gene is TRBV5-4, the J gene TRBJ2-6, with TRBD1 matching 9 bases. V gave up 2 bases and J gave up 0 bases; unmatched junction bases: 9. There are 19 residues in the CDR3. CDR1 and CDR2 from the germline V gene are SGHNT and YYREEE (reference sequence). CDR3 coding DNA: TGTGCCAGCAGCTTAGGGACCGGGACAGGGACCTCTGGGGCCAACGTCCTGACTTTC. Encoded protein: CASSLGTGTGTSGANVLTF.

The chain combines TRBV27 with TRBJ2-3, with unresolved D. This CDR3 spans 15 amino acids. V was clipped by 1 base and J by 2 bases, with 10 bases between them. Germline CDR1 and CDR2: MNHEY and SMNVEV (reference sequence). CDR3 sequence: CASSLWARTTDTQYF. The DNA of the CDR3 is TGTGCCAGCAGTTTATGGGCCAGAACCACAGATACGCAGTATTTT.

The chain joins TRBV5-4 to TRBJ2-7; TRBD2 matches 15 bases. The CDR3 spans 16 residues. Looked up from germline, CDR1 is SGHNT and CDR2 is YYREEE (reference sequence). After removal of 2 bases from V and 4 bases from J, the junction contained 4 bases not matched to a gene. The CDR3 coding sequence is TGTGCCAGCAGCTTCCTCGGGACTAGCGGGAGGTACGAGCAGTACTTC. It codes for CASSFLGTSGRYEQYF.

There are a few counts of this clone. The CDR3 region is CAWSPPPGGGWNTEAFF. DNA for the CDR3: TGTGCCTGGAGCCCGCCGCCGGGGGGGGGCTGGAACACTGAAGCTTTCTTT. The rearrangement joins TRBV30 to TRBJ1-1, with D possibly TRBD1 on 6 matching bases. V was trimmed by 3 bases and J by 1 base, leaving 21 bases between them. The CDR3 is made up of 17 amino acids. Germline V gives CDR1 GTSNPN, CDR2 SVGIG (reference sequence). Using reference TRBV30 and TRBJ1-1 for the parts outside the CDR3, the full variable domain is SQTIHQWPATLVQPVGSPLSLECTVEGTSNPNLYWYRQAAGRGLQLLFYSVGIGQISSEVPQNLSASRPQDRQFILSSKKLLLSDSGFYLCAWSPPPGGGWNTEAFFGQGTRLTVV.